This TCR beta chain was recorded in a study of T cells in Graves' hyperthyroidism and ophthalmopathy. V lost 2 bases and J lost 8, with 6 bases in between. The length of the CDR3 is 12 residues. Germline CDR1 and CDR2: SGHTA and FQGTGA. Study findings and constraints: Most thyroid clonotypes expanded above 0.001 were also detected in blood.

Exclusion criteria comprised uncontrolled infection, other autoimmune disease, pregnancy or lactation. Amplified TCR beta CDR3 regions derived from RNA transcripts. The primer set for the first-round RT-PCR of the TCR CDR3 was HTBI. MiXCR, run by TCRdb on the multiplex PCR reads, gives a single entry per CDR3 protein. The sample includes around 600,000 distinct CDR3 sequences, more than 12% seen only once; the top ten take about 12%. In this sample, this clonotype turned up many times. What it binds is not known. The V call is TRBV7-3, the J call TRBJ2-2; D uncertain. The source of this sequence is a woman in her fifties or sixties with Graves' ophthalmopathy. The sample was blood. As DNA, the CDR3 is TGTGCCAGCAGCTTAGGTAGAGGGGAGCTGTTTTTT. This translates into CASSLGRGELFF.